These 19 T cell receptor beta chains were all obtained from the same sample, sequenced in a study of OX40 agonist ivuxolimab in advanced cancers. The assay was immunoSEQ multiplex PCR, and TCRdb's table has in-frame clones only and misses some. The data hold about 33,000 clones, with 84% observed a single time. Material: CD4+ or CD8+ T cells sorted from blood, obtained in a trial of the OX40 agonist ivuxolimab. These receptors all stem from an adult with an advanced solid tumor such as melanoma, head and neck, liver or kidney cancer.

The chain links TRBV6-5 to TRBJ1-1, with 9 bases identical to TRBD1. The CDR3 length is 12 residues. V shed 2 bases, J shed 11 bases, and the junction held 3 bases outside the gene matches. Germline V gene sequence: CDR1 MNHEY, CDR2 SVGAGI. The CDR3 sequence is CASSYGTGWAFF. For the CDR3, the DNA is TGTGCCAGCAGTTACGGGACAGGGTGGGCTTTCTTT.

The chain is built from TRBV4-3 and TRBJ2-2; TRBD2 matches at 12 bases. This CDR3 spans 17 amino acids. The germline gives CDR1 LGHNA, CDR2 YSLEER. V was clipped by 1 base and J by 7 bases; unmatched bases: 7. CDR3 coding DNA: TGCGCCAGCAGCCAAGTTCTAGCGGGGGGGCTTGGCGGGGAGCTGTTTTTT. This sequence encodes CASSQVLAGGLGGELFF.

This chain uses TRBV11-2 with TRBJ1-2, with D hard to call. CDR3 size: 15 residues. Trimming stripped 0 bases from V and 0 bases from J, with 8 bases between. Germline CDR1 and CDR2: SGHAT and FQNNGV. This CDR3 reads CASSLESGPNYGYTF. In nucleotides, the CDR3 is TGTGCCAGCAGCTTAGAGTCAGGCCCTAACTATGGCTACACCTTC.

The J gene is TRBJ2-3, the V gene TRBV9; 9 nucleotides align to TRBD2. The ends lost 1 base at V and 5 bases at J; junction bases unmatched: 8. CDR1 SGDLS and CDR2 YYNGEE come from the germline V gene. The CDR3 has 16 amino acids. The CDR3 protein is CASSVFSGSIQDTQYF. The CDR3 region has the DNA TGTGCCAGCAGCGTATTTAGCGGGAGTATTCAAGATACGCAGTATTTT.

The genes are TRBV4-1 and TRBJ2-7, with D tentatively TRBD2 (6 bases). CDR3 size: 14 residues. V lost 0 bases, J lost 3 bases, and 9 bases lay in between. CDR1 MGHRA and CDR2 YSYEKL come from the germline V gene. The CDR3: CASSQEAGFYEQYF. The CDR3 DNA sequence: TGCGCCAGCAGCCAAGAAGCGGGTTTCTACGAGCAGTACTTC.

This chain joins TRBV6-5 and TRBJ1-2, with a weak D call TRBD1 (5 bases). CDR3 size: 14 residues. Germline lookup yields CDR1 MNHEY and CDR2 SVGAGI. With 6 bases removed from V and 4 bases from J, the gap between germline ends came to 15 bases. The CDR3 bases are TGTGCCAGCAGCCAGAGTCCCCAGGGCTATGGCTACACCTTC. This translates into CASSQSPQGYGYTF.

This clone was detected a few times. The chain combines TRBV13 with TRBJ2-1; 8 bases are a match to TRBD1. The germline V gene encodes CDR1 PRHDT and CDR2 FYEKMQ (reference sequence). The CDR3 sequence is 15 residues long. V shed 4 bases, J shed 4 bases, and the junction held 6 bases outside the gene matches. CDR3 sequence reads: CASSSGQGLYNEQFF. DNA for the CDR3: TGTGCCAGCAGCTCCGGACAGGGCCTTTACAATGAGCAGTTCTTC.

The gene calls are TRBV28 and TRBJ2-5; D possibly corresponds to TRBD2 (5 bases). CDR1 is MDHEN and CDR2 is SYDVKM in the germline V gene. The CDR3 has 14 amino acids. V was cut by 5 bases and J by 1 base, with 11 bases left in between. The CDR3 loop reads CASSRGNTQETQYF. The CDR3 DNA is TGTGCCAGCAGTCGAGGGAATACCCAAGAGACCCAGTACTTC.

The rearrangement uses TRBV9 and TRBJ1-1; D remains ambiguous. V dropped 4 bases and J dropped 2 bases, with 9 bases sitting between them. Germline assignment: CDR1 SGDLS and CDR2 YYNGEE. This CDR3 comprises 13 residues. CDR3 protein: CASSPRANTEAFF. DNA of the CDR3: TGTGCCAGCAGCCCCAGAGCAAACACTGAAGCTTTCTTT.

The chain employs TRBV7-6 and TRBJ2-5; D call uncertain. CDR3 length: 11 residues. V was trimmed by 5 bases and J by 7 bases, leaving 8 bases between them. The germline V gene encodes CDR1 SGHVS and CDR2 FNYEAQ. The CDR3 protein is CASSPGGTQYF. Written as DNA, the CDR3 is TGTGCCAGCAGCCCCGGCGGGACCCAGTACTTC.

CDR3 bases: TGTGCCACCCGGGGACTCCCTCGAGAGACCCAGTACTTC. It encodes CATRGLPRETQYF. The chain uses TRBV27 and TRBJ2-5; D might be TRBD2 (6 bases). There are 13 residues in the CDR3. In germline, CDR1 is MNHEY, CDR2 SMNVEV (reference sequence). V lost 10 bases and J lost 4, with 16 bases in between.

The chain combines TRBV10-1 with TRBJ2-7; the match to TRBD1 covers 9 bases. The germline CDR1 and CDR2 sequences are WNHNN and SYGVQD (reference sequence). CDR3 length equals 16 residues. J gave up 2 bases and V 0 bases, and 5 bases lay outside the gene matches. CDR3 DNA: TGCGCCAGCAGTGAGTCGTGGGGACAGGGACCCTACGAGCAGTACTTC. Translating gives CASSESWGQGPYEQYF.

The V call is TRBV5-1, the J call TRBJ1-1, with D possibly matching TRBD1 (5 bases). The CDR3 runs 15 residues. Per germline, CDR1 SGHRS and CDR2 YFSETQ. Trimming pared 4 bases from V and 0 bases from J, leaving 13 bases between. The CDR3 region is CASSGDSIMNTEAFF. CDR3 DNA sequence: TGCGCCAGCAGCGGTGACAGCATCATGAACACTGAAGCTTTCTTT.

The chain couples TRBV29-1 to TRBJ2-7; D gene unclear. The V end was cut by 7 bases, the J end by 2 bases, with 18 bases between. Per germline, CDR1 SQVTM and CDR2 ANQGSEA. The CDR3 contains 14 residues. CDR3 coding DNA: TGCAGCGGGGTGGGCAGAGGCATACCCTACGAGCAGTACTTC. This gives the protein CSGVGRGIPYEQYF.

V gene TRBV4-1 combines with J gene TRBJ2-3, with TRBD2 matching over 8 bases. Germline CDR1 MGHRA, CDR2 YSYEKL. CDR3 length: 16 amino acids. Unmatched junction bases numbered 6, after V lost 0 bases and J lost 4 bases. The CDR3 is CASSQDPGLGPDTQYF. CDR3 DNA sequence: TGCGCCAGCAGCCAAGATCCGGGACTAGGCCCAGATACGCAGTATTTT.

The chain is built from TRBV9 and TRBJ2-1, with D perhaps assigned TRBD1 or TRBD2 (6 bases each). The germline gives CDR1 SGDLS, CDR2 YYNGEE. V lost 0 bases and J 4 bases, leaving 20 bases between the germline ends. This CDR3 comprises 18 residues. The CDR3 sequence is CASSVGGGTPLSYNEQFF. The DNA of the CDR3 is TGTGCCAGCAGCGTAGGAGGGGGGACTCCCCTTTCATACAATGAGCAGTTCTTC. Drawing the rest from reference TRBV9 and TRBJ2-1, the complete variable domain is DSGVTQTPKHLITATGQRVTLRCSPRSGDLSVYWYQQSLDQGLQFLIQYYNGEERAKGNILERFSAQQFPDLHSELNLSSLELGDSALYFCASSVGGGTPLSYNEQFFGPGTRLTVL.

The J gene is TRBJ2-3, the V gene TRBV13, with 7 nucleotides matching TRBD2. V lost 5 bases, J lost 0 bases, and 8 bases stayed unmatched. The germline CDR1 and CDR2 sequences are PRHDT and FYEKMQ (reference sequence). The CDR3 sequence is 16 residues long. This chain's CDR3 is CASSPLTSASTDTQYF. The CDR3, as DNA: TGTGCCAGCAGCCCCCTCACTAGCGCTAGCACAGATACGCAGTATTTT.

The chain is built from TRBV28 and TRBJ2-1, with 7 bases fitting TRBD2. The CDR3 totals 14 residues. Germline V gene lookup returns CDR1 MDHEN and CDR2 SYDVKM. CDR3 sequence: CAWGSGSIYNEQFF. CDR3 nucleotides: TGTGCGTGGGGTAGCGGGTCTATCTACAATGAGCAGTTCTTC. The complete variable domain, with remaining parts taken from reference TRBV28 and TRBJ2-1, reads DVKVTQSSRYLVKRTGEKVFLECVQDMDHENMFWYRQDPGLGLRLIYFSYDVKMKEKGDIPEGYSVSREKKERFSLILESASTNQTSMYLCAWGSGSIYNEQFFGPGTRLTVL.

The CDR3 region is CASGTIGGGAYNEQFF. The CDR3 DNA follows: TGTGCCAGCGGAACGATCGGGGGGGGCGCCTACAATGAGCAGTTCTTC. The V gene is TRBV28, the J gene TRBJ2-1; 8 bases match TRBD2. There are 16 residues in the CDR3. CDR1 is MDHEN and CDR2 is SYDVKM in the germline V gene. Trimming took 8 bases from V and 2 from J; bases not matched to a gene: 11.